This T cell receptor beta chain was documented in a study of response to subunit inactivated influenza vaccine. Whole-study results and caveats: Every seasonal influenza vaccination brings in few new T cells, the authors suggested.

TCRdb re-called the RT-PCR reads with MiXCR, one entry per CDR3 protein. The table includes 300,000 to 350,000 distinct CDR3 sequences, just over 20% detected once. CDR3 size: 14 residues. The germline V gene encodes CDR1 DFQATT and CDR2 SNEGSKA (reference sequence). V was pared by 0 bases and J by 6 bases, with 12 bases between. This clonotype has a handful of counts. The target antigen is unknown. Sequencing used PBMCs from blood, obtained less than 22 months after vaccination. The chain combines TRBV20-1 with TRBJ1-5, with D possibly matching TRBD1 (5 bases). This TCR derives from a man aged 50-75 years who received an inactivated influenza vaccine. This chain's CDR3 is CSARDPQGGQPQHF. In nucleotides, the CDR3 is TGCAGTGCTAGAGATCCTCAGGGCGGTCAGCCCCAGCATTTT.